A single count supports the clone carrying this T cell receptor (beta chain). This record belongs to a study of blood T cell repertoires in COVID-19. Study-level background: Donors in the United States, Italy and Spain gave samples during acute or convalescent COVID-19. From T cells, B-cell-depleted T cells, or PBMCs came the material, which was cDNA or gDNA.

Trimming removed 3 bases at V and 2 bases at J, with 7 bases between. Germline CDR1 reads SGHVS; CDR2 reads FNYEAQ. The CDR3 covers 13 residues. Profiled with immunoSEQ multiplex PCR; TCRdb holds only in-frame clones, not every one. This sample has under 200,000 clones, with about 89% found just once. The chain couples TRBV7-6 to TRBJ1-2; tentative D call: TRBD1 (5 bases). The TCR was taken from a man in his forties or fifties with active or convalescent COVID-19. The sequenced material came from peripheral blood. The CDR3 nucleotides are TGTGCCAGCAGCTTGACAGAGAACTATGGCTACACCTTC. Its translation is CASSLTENYGYTF.